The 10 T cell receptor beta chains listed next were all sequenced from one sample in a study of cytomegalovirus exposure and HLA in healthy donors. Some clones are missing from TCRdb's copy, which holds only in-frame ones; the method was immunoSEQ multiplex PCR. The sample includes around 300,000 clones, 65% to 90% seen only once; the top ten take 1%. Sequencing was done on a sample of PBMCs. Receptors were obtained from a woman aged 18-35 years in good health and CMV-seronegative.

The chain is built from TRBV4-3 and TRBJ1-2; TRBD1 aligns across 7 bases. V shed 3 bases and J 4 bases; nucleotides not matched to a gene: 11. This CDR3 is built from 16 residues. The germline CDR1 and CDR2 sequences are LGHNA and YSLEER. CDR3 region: CASSHGRDSFPYGYTF. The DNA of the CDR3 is TGCGCCAGCAGCCACGGAAGGGACAGCTTCCCCTATGGCTACACCTTC.

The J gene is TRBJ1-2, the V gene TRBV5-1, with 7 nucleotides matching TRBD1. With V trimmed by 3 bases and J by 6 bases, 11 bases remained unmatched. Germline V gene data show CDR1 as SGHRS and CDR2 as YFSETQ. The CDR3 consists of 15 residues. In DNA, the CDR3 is TGCGCCAGCAGCTGGAGGACAGGCCTCGAGGATGGCTACACCTTC. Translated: CASSWRTGLEDGYTF.

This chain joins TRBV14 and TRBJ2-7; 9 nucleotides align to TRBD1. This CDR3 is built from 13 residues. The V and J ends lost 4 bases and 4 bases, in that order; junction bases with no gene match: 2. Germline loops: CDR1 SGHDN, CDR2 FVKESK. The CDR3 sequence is CASSPDRGYEQYF. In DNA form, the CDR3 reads TGTGCCAGCAGCCCCGACAGGGGGTACGAGCAGTACTTC.

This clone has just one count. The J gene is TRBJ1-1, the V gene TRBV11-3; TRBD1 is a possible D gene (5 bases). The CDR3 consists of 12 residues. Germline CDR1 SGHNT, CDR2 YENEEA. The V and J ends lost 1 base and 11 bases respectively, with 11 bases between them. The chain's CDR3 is CASSLVREGAFF. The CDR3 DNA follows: TGTGCCAGCAGCTTAGTGAGGGAGGGGGCTTTCTTT.

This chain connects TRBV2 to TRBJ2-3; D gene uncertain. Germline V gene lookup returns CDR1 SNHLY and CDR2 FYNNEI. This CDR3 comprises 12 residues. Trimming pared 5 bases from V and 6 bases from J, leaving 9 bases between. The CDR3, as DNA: TGTGCCAGCAGTCTTACTACGGATACGCAGTATTTT. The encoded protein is CASSLTTDTQYF.

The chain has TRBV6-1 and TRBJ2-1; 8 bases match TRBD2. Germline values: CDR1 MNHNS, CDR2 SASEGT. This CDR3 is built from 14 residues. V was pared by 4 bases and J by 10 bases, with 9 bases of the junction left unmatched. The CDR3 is CASSVGGREGEQFF. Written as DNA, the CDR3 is TGTGCCAGCAGTGTAGGCGGCCGGGAGGGAGAGCAGTTCTTC.

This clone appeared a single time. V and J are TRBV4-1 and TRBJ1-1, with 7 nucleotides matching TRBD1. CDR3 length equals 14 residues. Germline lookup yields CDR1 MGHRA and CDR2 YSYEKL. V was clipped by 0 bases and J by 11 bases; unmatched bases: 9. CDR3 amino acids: CASSQDSGGFGAFF. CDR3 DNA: TGCGCCAGCAGCCAAGATTCAGGGGGATTCGGGGCTTTCTTT.

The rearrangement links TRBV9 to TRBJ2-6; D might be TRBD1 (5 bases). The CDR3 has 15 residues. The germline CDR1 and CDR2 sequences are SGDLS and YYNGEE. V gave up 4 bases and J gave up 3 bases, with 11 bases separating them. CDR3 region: CASSLQGSGANVLTF. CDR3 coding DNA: TGTGCCAGCAGCCTTCAGGGTAGTGGGGCCAACGTCCTGACTTTC.

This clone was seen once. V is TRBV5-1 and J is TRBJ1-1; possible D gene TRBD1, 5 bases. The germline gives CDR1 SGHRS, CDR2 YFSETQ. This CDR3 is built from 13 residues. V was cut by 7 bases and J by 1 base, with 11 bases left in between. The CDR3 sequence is CASGEQANTEAFF. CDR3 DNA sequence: TGCGCCAGCGGCGAACAGGCGAACACTGAAGCTTTCTTT.

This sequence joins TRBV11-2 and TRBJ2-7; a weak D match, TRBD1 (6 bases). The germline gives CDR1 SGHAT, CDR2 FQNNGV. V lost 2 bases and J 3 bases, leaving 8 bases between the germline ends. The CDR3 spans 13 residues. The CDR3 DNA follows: TGTGCCAGCAGCTTATTACAGGGCTACGAGCAGTACTTC. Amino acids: CASSLLQGYEQYF.